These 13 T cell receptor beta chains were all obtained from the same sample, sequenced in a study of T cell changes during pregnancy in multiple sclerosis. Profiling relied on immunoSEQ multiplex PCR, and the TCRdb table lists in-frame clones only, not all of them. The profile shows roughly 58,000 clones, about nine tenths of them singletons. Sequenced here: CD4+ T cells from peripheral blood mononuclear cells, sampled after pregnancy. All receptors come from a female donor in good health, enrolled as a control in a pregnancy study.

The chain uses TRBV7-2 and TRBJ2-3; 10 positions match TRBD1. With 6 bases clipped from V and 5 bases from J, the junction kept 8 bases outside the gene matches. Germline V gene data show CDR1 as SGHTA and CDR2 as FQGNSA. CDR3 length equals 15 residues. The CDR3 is CASSETGGALDTQYF. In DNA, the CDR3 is TGTGCCAGCAGTGAGACAGGGGGCGCATTAGATACGCAGTATTTT.

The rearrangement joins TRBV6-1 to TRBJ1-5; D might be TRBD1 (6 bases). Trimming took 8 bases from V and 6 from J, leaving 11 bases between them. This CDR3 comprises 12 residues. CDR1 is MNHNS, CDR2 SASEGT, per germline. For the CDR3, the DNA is TGTGCCAGCGCAAGACAGGCTCAGCCCCAGCATTTT. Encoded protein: CASARQAQPQHF.

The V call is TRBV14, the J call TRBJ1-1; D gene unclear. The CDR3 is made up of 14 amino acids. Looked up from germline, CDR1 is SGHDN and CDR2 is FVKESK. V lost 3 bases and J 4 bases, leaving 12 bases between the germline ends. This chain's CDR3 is CASSQELGGTEAFF. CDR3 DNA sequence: TGTGCCAGCAGCCAGGAACTAGGTGGCACTGAAGCTTTCTTT.

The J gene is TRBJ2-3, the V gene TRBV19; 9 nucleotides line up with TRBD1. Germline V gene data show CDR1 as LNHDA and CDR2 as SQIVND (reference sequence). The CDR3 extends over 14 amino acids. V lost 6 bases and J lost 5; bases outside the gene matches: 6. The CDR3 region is CASRTQGAVDTQYF. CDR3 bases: TGTGCCAGTAGAACACAGGGGGCCGTAGATACGCAGTATTTT.

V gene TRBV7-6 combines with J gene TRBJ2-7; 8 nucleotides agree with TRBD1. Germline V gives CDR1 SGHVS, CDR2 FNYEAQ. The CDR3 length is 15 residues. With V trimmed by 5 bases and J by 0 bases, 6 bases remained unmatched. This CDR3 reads CASSRGGQASYEQYF. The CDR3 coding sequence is TGTGCCAGCAGCCGAGGGGGACAGGCCTCCTACGAGCAGTACTTC.

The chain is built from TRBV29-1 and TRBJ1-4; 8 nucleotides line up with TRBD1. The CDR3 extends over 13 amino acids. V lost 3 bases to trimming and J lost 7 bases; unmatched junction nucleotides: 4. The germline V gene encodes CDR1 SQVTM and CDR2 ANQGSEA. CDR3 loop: CSVETGEAEKLFF. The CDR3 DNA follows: TGCAGCGTTGAGACAGGGGAGGCTGAAAAACTGTTTTTT.

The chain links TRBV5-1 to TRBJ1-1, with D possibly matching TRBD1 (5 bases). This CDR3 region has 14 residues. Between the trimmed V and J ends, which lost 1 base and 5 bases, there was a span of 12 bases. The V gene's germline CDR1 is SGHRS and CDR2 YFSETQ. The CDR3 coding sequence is TGCGCCAGCAGCTTGCGGGCGGGGGAGACTGAAGCTTTCTTT. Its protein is CASSLRAGETEAFF.

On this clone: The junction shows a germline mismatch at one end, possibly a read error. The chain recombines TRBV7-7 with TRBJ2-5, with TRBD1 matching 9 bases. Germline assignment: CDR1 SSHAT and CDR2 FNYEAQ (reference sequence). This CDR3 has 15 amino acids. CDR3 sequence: CASSPGQGAKETQYF. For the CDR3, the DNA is TGTGCTAGCAGCCCGGGACAGGGAGCGAAAGAGACCCAGTACTTC.

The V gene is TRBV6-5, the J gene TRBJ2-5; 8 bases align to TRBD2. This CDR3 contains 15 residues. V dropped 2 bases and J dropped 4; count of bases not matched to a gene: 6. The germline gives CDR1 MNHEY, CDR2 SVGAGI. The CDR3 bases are TGTGCCAGCAGTTACCGCGGGGGGTCCCGAGAGACCCAGTACTTC. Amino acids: CASSYRGGSRETQYF.

The CDR3 loop is CASSIPTSGNTIYF. The CDR3 bases are TGTGCCAGTAGTATCCCGACTTCTGGAAACACCATATATTTT. The chain couples TRBV19 to TRBJ1-3; D gene ambiguous. The CDR3 totals 14 residues. CDR1 and CDR2 from the germline V gene are LNHDA and SQIVND (reference sequence). Trimming took off 3 bases at V and 1 base at J, with 7 bases between the two ends.

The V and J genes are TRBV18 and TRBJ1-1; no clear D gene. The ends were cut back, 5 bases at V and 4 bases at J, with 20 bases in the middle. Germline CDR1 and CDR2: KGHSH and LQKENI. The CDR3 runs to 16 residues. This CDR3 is CASSFINGILGTEAFF. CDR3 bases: TGTGCCAGCTCATTTATCAACGGGATTCTAGGCACTGAAGCTTTCTTT.

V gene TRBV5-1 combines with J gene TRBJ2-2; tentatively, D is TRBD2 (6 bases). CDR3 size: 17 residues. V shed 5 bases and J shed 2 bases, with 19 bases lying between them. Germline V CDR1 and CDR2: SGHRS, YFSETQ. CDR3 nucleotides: TGCGCCAGCAGACTGGAGGGGTGGGGCTACAACACCGGGGAGCTGTTTTTT. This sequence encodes CASRLEGWGYNTGELFF. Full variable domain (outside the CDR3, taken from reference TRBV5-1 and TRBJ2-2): KAGVTQTPRYLIKTRGQQVTLSCSPISGHRSVSWYQQTPGQGLQFLFEYFSETQRNKGNFPGRFSGRQFSNSRSEMNVSTLELGDSALYLCASRLEGWGYNTGELFFGEGSRLTVL.

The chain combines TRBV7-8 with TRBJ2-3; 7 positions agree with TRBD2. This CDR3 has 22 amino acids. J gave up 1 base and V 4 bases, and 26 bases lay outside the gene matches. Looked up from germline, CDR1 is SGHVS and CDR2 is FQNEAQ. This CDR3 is CASSSPFQGTGGGWYGTDTQYF. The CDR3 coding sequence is TGTGCCAGCAGCTCCCCCTTCCAGGGAACTGGCGGGGGTTGGTATGGCACAGATACGCAGTATTTT.